A single sample gave rise to the 8 T cell receptor beta chains below, sequenced in a study of blood T cell repertoires in COVID-19. Only in-frame clones appear in the TCRdb table, and some are missing; sequencing was by immunoSEQ multiplex PCR. The sample consists of under 200,000 clones, 70% to 90% of them appearing once. The sequenced sample consisted of peripheral blood. The receptors derive from a man aged 60 to 69 with active or convalescent COVID-19.

The rearrangement links TRBV5-1 to TRBJ2-1; 12 bases are shared with TRBD1. The CDR3 runs to 13 residues. The germline gives CDR1 SGHRS, CDR2 YFSETQ. The J segment lost 11 bases and the V segment lost 4 bases, leaving 4 bases of the junction unmatched. CDR3 sequence reads: CASSPGTGGKQFF. The CDR3 DNA follows: TGCGCCAGCAGCCCTGGGACAGGGGGCAAGCAGTTCTTC.

A remark on this clone: The junction departs from the called germline gene at one end, perhaps through a read error. The chain employs TRBV5-5 and TRBJ1-3, with 9 positions matching TRBD1. Per germline, CDR1 SGHKS and CDR2 YYEKEE (reference sequence). The CDR3 is 15 amino acids. The CDR3 sequence: CASTLGTGTGNTIYF. Written as DNA, the CDR3 is TGTGCCAGCACCTTGGGGACAGGGACTGGAAACACCATATATTTT.

V gene TRBV5-6 combines with J gene TRBJ2-7, with D perhaps matching TRBD1 (6 bases). CDR3 size: 15 residues. The V gene lost 1 base and the J gene lost 3 bases, with 14 bases spanning the gap. Germline CDR1 reads SGHDT; CDR2 reads YYEEEE. The CDR3 DNA reads TGTGCCAGCAGCTTGTATGTGGACAGCGGCTACGAGCAGTACTTC. Translating it yields CASSLYVDSGYEQYF.

This chain joins TRBV6-6 and TRBJ2-1; 9 bases are a match to TRBD1. The trim removed 2 bases at V and 4 bases at J, leaving 3 bases unmatched. The CDR3 runs 15 residues. The germline gives CDR1 MNHNY, CDR2 SVGAGI (reference sequence). CDR3: CASSYRDRAYNEQFF. In DNA form, the CDR3 reads TGTGCCAGCAGTTACCGGGACAGGGCATACAATGAGCAGTTCTTC.

J is TRBJ1-1 and V is TRBV25-1, with no clear D. From germline, CDR1 is MGHDK and CDR2 SYGVNS. This CDR3 has 13 residues. Trimming cost V 2 bases and J 3 bases, with 7 bases left between them. CDR3 sequence: CASSENSYTEAFF. CDR3 nucleotide sequence: TGTGCCAGCAGTGAAAACAGTTACACTGAAGCTTTCTTT. Full variable domain (rest looked up from reference TRBV25-1 and TRBJ1-1): EADIYQTPRYLVIGTGKKITLECSQTMGHDKMYWYQQDPGMELHLIHYSYGVNSTEKGDLSSESTVSRIRTEHFPLTLESARPSHTSQYLCASSENSYTEAFFGQGTRLTVV.

The gene calls are TRBV19 and TRBJ1-1; 11 positions match TRBD1. V lost 3 bases to trimming and J lost 5 bases; unmatched junction nucleotides: 5. Germline V lookup: CDR1 LNHDA, CDR2 SQIVND (reference sequence). The CDR3 runs 15 residues. This CDR3 is CASSISGQGGTEAFF. The CDR3 DNA reads TGTGCCAGTAGTATCTCGGGACAGGGGGGGACTGAAGCTTTCTTT.

Concerning this clone itself: Additional DNA sequences in this sample encode the identical CDR3. The V call is TRBV5-1, the J call TRBJ1-1; D not resolved. V was trimmed by 1 base and J by 0 bases, leaving 7 bases between them. The CDR3 is 14 residues long. CDR1 SGHRS and CDR2 YFSETQ come from the germline V gene. The CDR3 nucleotides read TGCGCCAGCAGCTTGAACAGTATGAACACTGAAGCTTTCTTT. As protein: CASSLNSMNTEAFF.

The chain couples TRBV19 to TRBJ1-5; the D gene is possibly TRBD1 (5 bases). Trimming shortened V by 5 bases and J by 0 bases, and 11 bases separated the two germline ends. The CDR3 is 15 amino acids. Per the germline V gene, CDR1 is LNHDA and CDR2 is SQIVND (reference sequence). The CDR3 region is CASSWGPYSNQPQHF. For the CDR3, the DNA is TGTGCCAGTAGTTGGGGCCCTTATAGCAATCAGCCCCAGCATTTT.